These T cell receptor beta chains were read from a single sample in a study of human CD8 memory T cell subsets. TCRdb re-called the 5' RACE reads and gives one entry per CDR3 protein, without DNA. This listing includes 9,500 to 12,000 distinct CDR3 sequences. The specimen sequenced was CD8+ T cells from PBMCs. The receptors shown here come from a human donor in good health. The CDR3 runs from the conserved cysteine through the conserved F or W. Rows may omit the clone size; those that give it use once, few, many or a size class.

clone size: .
J gene: TRBJ2-3
CDR3 length: 17
V gene: TRBV7-9
CDR3 protein: CASSPDSDRGSTDTQYF

clone size: .
J gene: TRBJ2-7
CDR3 length: 14
V gene: TRBV6-5
CDR3 protein: CASSLDKEYYEQYF

clone size: .
J gene: TRBJ2-1
CDR3 length: 15
V gene: TRBV9
CDR3 protein: CASSSGQGVYDEQFF

clone size: .
J gene: TRBJ2-1
CDR3 length: 13
V gene: TRBV27
CDR3 protein: CASSLSGLGGQFF

clone size: .
J gene: TRBJ2-3
CDR3 length: 17
V gene: TRBV12-5
CDR3 protein: CASAPGELASSTDTQYF

clone size: medium-sized
J gene: TRBJ2-7
CDR3 length: 12
V gene: TRBV10-3
CDR3 protein: CAISPQGDEQYF

clone size: .
J gene: TRBJ2-1
CDR3 length: 13
V gene: TRBV21-1
CDR3 protein: CASSKEEWNEQFF

clone size: .
J gene: TRBJ1-5
CDR3 length: 18
V gene: TRBV2
CDR3 protein: CASSEALRTPGGNQPQHF

clone size: .
J gene: TRBJ2-1
CDR3 length: 17
V gene: TRBV9
CDR3 protein: CASSPEGLREYNDEQFF

clone size: .
J gene: TRBJ2-7
CDR3 length: 14
V gene: TRBV28
CDR3 protein: CASSSGTSHYEQYF

clone size: .
J gene: TRBJ2-3
CDR3 length: 13
V gene: TRBV9
CDR3 protein: CASSVDAGDTQYF

clone size: medium-sized
J gene: TRBJ1-1
CDR3 length: 15
V gene: TRBV5-1
CDR3 protein: CASSKRTGQNTEAFF

clone size: .
J gene: TRBJ2-5
CDR3 length: 14
V gene: TRBV7-9
CDR3 protein: CASSLRSGTQDQYF

clone size: .
J gene: TRBJ2-1
CDR3 length: 18
V gene: TRBV7-7
CDR3 protein: CASSLNPALAGDGNEQFF

clone size: medium-sized
J gene: TRBJ2-2
CDR3 length: 12
V gene: TRBV29-1
CDR3 protein: CSVEARAGELFF

clone size: .
J gene: TRBJ2-1
CDR3 length: 14
V gene: TRBV28
CDR3 protein: CASSPSYSYNEQFF

clone size: medium-sized
J gene: TRBJ1-4
CDR3 length: 14
V gene: TRBV6-5
CDR3 protein: CASTAQGTNEKLFF

clone size: .
J gene: TRBJ1-5
CDR3 length: 13
V gene: TRBV6-5
CDR3 protein: CASSWEYNQPQHF

clone size: .
J gene: TRBJ1-2
CDR3 length: 16
V gene: TRBV28
CDR3 protein: CASSLARTGTNYGYTF

clone size: .
J gene: TRBJ2-5
CDR3 length: 12
V gene: TRBV5-1
CDR3 protein: CASSGGRETQYF

clone size: medium-sized
J gene: TRBJ2-7
CDR3 length: 15
V gene: TRBV28
CDR3 protein: CASSSGTGIAYEQYF

clone size: .
J gene: TRBJ2-1
CDR3 length: 12
V gene: TRBV4-1
CDR3 protein: CASSQGLGQQFF

clone size: .
J gene: TRBJ2-7
CDR3 length: 17
V gene: TRBV7-6
CDR3 protein: CASSRTSSIPIPYEQYF

clone size: .
J gene: TRBJ2-2
CDR3 length: 15
V gene: TRBV18
CDR3 protein: CASSPEQETTGELFF

clone size: .
J gene: TRBJ2-1
CDR3 length: 18
V gene: TRBV21-1
CDR3 protein: CASSKAWASRYSYNEQFF

clone size: .
J gene: TRBJ2-2
CDR3 length: 16
V gene: TRBV9
CDR3 protein: CASSPDGGSNTGELFF

clone size: .
J gene: TRBJ2-1
CDR3 length: 15
V gene: TRBV6-1
CDR3 protein: CASRLASEPYNEQFF

clone size: .
J gene: TRBJ2-1
CDR3 length: 15
V gene: TRBV7-7
CDR3 protein: CASSSSGSPYNEQFF

clone size: medium-sized
J gene: TRBJ2-3
CDR3 length: 17
V gene: TRBV12-3/TRBV12-4
CDR3 protein: CASSLGLAGTSTDTQYF